The source of this T cell receptor beta chain is a study of T cells in tuberculosis. Regarding the study as a whole: Some low-affinity tetramer-binding T cells may be absent from this sample.

V lost 1 base, J lost 2 bases, and 8 bases lay in between. This CDR3 has 13 residues. Germline CDR1 SQVTM, CDR2 ANQGSEA. Sequencing of TCR-alpha and TCR-beta chains was unpaired. Clones were read by immunoSEQ multiplex PCR, and TCRdb kept only the in-frame ones, dropping some. This table holds roughly 60,000 clones, around 81% found once. Thawed, overnight-rested PBMC were stained with GMM-loaded CD1B tetramer, viability dye and anti-CD3, then sorted. C32 glucose monomycolate from Rhodococcus equi was loaded onto the CD1B tetramers. Each donor contributed 75,000 to 100,000 sorted tetramer-negative cells.

The source is an adult woman with latent tuberculosis. The sample consisted of CD1b-GMM tetramer-negative cells sorted from PBMCs. This chain connects TRBV29-1 to TRBJ1-2; a possible D gene is TRBD1 (6 bases). The CDR3 spells CSVEADRNYGYTF. The CDR3 nucleotides are TGCAGCGTTGAAGCGGACAGAAACTATGGCTACACCTTC.